The T cell receptor beta chain described here comes from a study of response to subunit inactivated influenza vaccine. Findings and limits, study-wide: With each seasonal influenza vaccination, the authors suggested, few new T cells are recruited.

TCRdb ran MiXCR on the RT-PCR reads and lists one entry per CDR3 protein. The sample holds more than 400,000 distinct CDR3 sequences, more than 7% seen once. The table lists this clonotype with many counts. No antigen is known for it. One end of the junction fails to match germline, which may point to a read error. CDR1 is ENHRY and CDR2 is SYGVKD in the germline V gene. The CDR3 has 13 residues. V is TRBV10-3 and J is TRBJ2-7; D may be TRBD1 (6 bases). The sample consisted of PBMCs from blood, taken approximately 25 months after vaccination. The clonotype originates from a man in his fifties or sixties who received an inactivated influenza vaccine. The DNA of the CDR3 is TGTGCCATCAGCACTACCCCCTACAGGGCCGCCCACTTC. Encoded protein: CAISTTPYRAAHF.